This entry features one T cell receptor (beta chain) sequence. Which antigen it targets is not known. Per-base qualities were not stored, and no clone one base away is much larger. TCRbeta CDR3 regions were amplified from genomic DNA by means of the immunoSEQ Assay, a bias-controlled multiplex PCR. Per the original workflow: Nucleated cell counts per sample were estimated from amplification of reference gene primers within the assay. Sequence reads were collapsed and filtered to measure the absolute abundance of every unique TCRbeta CDR3 rearrangement. For each sample, productive Simpson clonality was calculated as the square root of Simpson's diversity index over productive rearrangements. TCRdb's version of the immuneACCESS table is confined to in-frame rearrangements and falls short of the full clone set. An unresolved V gene accounts for under half of the shortfall where checked; the remainder is of unknown origin. V and J calls and clone size are copied from that table; D and trimming were computed from the DNA. The sample table shows a few hundred thousand clones, and around 89% are seen once. The ten top clones hold about 1.2% of the sample.

The entry originates in a study of blood T cell repertoires in COVID-19 (dated by TCRdb to about 2020). Looking at the study overall: Collaborator samples came from the United States, Italy and Spain and covered acute and convalescent phases of COVID-19. A de-identified subject ID, COVID-19 status, age in years and sex were almost always included in the sample metadata. HLA class I and class II types, where available, came from metadata supplied by the sample provider rather than from assay-based typing. The samples were drawn from the first 160 participants of the ongoing ImmuneRACE study and from 1,254 subjects provided by 6 global collaborators. Subjects who had been exposed to COVID-19, were actively infected with it, or had recovered from it provided the deeply sampled blood TCRbeta repertoires that made up the dataset. The material from the prospective study consisted of cDNA or gDNA derived from T cells, B-cell-depleted T cells, or PBMCs. The repertoires were released in a freely available public database intended as a resource for research on the immune response to SARS-CoV-2.

CDR1 and CDR2 are drawn from the germline V gene: MNHEY, SVGAGI. The CDR3 holds 14 amino acids from the cysteine to the phenylalanine. The retained sequence is limited to the CDR3, 42 bases, with the frame set at the first base. At the junction V is shortened by 6 bases and J by 10 bases; bases outside the gene matches: 12. Whole blood was collected in K2EDTA tubes by collaborating institutions according to the institutions' own protocols. For TCRbeta analysis, collaborators shipped samples in one of three forms: frozen whole blood, isolated PBMCs, or DNA extracted from either of those sample types. What the work shows at the level of the full study, not this receptor alone: Clinical and demographic metadata were provided uncurated, with the amount varying by source and participant.

The sample consisted of peripheral blood. This TCR derives from a man aged 40-49 years with acute or convalescent COVID-19. This sequence uses TRBV6-5 and TRBJ1-2, with 9 central nucleotides matching TRBD1. The sequence in DNA is TGTGCCAGCAGCCACGGGACAGGGCTCGTAGACTACACCTTC. Its protein reads: CASSHGTGLVDYTF.